This T cell receptor beta chain appears in the sequencing data of a study of breast tumors, draining lymph nodes, adjacent tissues. Whole-study results and caveats: That most tumor T cells come from lymph nodes remained unproven. Tumor and nontumor repertoires were significantly more similar in luminal-like than in basal-like breast cancer.

TCRdb re-analysed the multiplex PCR reads in MiXCR, keeping a single row per CDR3 protein. Altogether some 250,000 distinct CDR3 sequences are present, 30% to 35% being singletons, with the ten largest covering approximately 4%. Axillary draining lymph nodes of breast cancer patients supplied the node samples. The V gene's germline CDR1 is SGHRS and CDR2 YFSETQ. V gave up 3 bases and J gave up 9 bases; unmatched junction bases: 4. This CDR3 comprises 14 residues. Points on this clonotype: What it recognizes is unknown.

The TCR sequence derives from a female donor with breast cancer. Some clones in this sample may be carry-over from other donors' samples. The rearrangement links TRBV5-1 to TRBJ1-6, with 9 positions matching TRBD1. The sequenced sample was axillary lymph node tissue. The CDR3 sequence: CASSWGQGSSPLHF. The CDR3 DNA reads TGCGCCAGCAGCTGGGGACAGGGTAGTTCACCCCTCCACTTT.